This TCR beta chain was observed in a study of radiation and T cells in renal cell carcinoma (dated by TCRdb to 2018 to 2020). With respect to the entire study: In total, about 50 samples, comprising some 25 tumors and some 27 peripheral blood samples, were subjected to TCR beta sequencing. The final blood draw took place at 4 weeks after radiation, the same time as nephrectomy. Across all 50 or so samples, more than 4,000,000 unique CDR3 nucleotide sequences, encoding approximately 2.5 million unique CDR3 amino acid sequences, were identified.

Summary of the overall study and its limitations: Top tumor clonotypes rose in blood from baseline to 2 weeks post-radiation, then contracted by 4 weeks, suggesting transient expansion of tumor-resident clones. Blood repertoire dynamics were not followed beyond 4 weeks after treatment. With a single-armed trial design, the study had no way to address how radiation dose or scheduling affects the TCR repertoire. Because pretreatment tumor biopsies were not available, the baseline intratumoral presence of clonotypes could not be determined.

The cysteine opens and the phenylalanine closes a CDR3 of 16 amino acids. CDR3 DNA is the only sequence kept; it has 48 bases, read in frame from the first base. The immunoSEQ kit was used, according to the manufacturer's recommendations, to generate TCR beta libraries from genomic DNA. Library preparation used a first multiplex PCR with proprietary primers, then a second PCR adding unique barcodes, with bead cleanups after each round. Each sample batch included a kit-provided positive control reaction and a negative control reaction. The final libraries were assessed on an Agilent 4200 TapeStation D1000 ScreenTape, pooled by volume, and quantified by qPCR. Sequencing ran on an Illumina NextSeq500 with a MidOutput 150-cycle cartridge, using 156 Read1 and 15 Index1 cycles with kit custom primers. The pooled library was loaded at approximately 0.92 pM with about 18% PhiX control spiked in. The paper's processing steps were these. The vendor-processed data were analyzed in R, and a clonotype was defined as all T cells that share the same CDR3 nucleotide sequence. In the clone abundance analyses, frequencies in each sample were normalized to that sample's 10,000 most abundant clones. Before analysis, public T cell clones were removed, and these numbered fewer than five per sample on average. Tumor-enriched and baseline blood-enriched clonotypes were defined by at least a 32-fold difference in abundance between compartments. A beta-binomial differential abundance model was applied to find clonotypes that expanded or contracted between blood time points. Tumor-blood repertoire similarity was measured with the Baroni-Urbani and Buser coefficient, and group comparisons used two-tailed Wilcoxon tests in R. Sourced from immuneACCESS, this table was stored by TCRdb with only in-frame sequences that have V and J called. A share of the clones is absent; for the studies checked, an unresolved V gene accounts for under half, and the remainder has no known explanation. Clonal size and the V and J genes are those of that table, whereas D and trimming came from the DNA. This sample gives 75,000 to 95,000 clones in total; around four fifths of them show up just once. The ten largest account for approximately 8.8% of the sample.

On this clone itself: No antigen is known for it. No quality values exist for individual bases; no much larger clone is one base distant.

What this sample's time point label stands for: blood 4 weeks post-SBRT, at nephrectomy. Sample treatment or condition, as interpreted from the label and publication: 15 Gy SBRT to primary tumor, nephrectomy 4 weeks later. Samples came from a clinical trial, in which primary renal cell carcinomas received 15 Gy stereotactic body radiation therapy followed by nephrectomy 4 weeks later. To track tumor-enriched clonotypes, serial peripheral blood was sampled from radiation-treated patients at baseline and at 2 weeks and 4 weeks after SBRT. Every patient had renal cell carcinoma of clear cell pathology. The QIAamp DNA Blood Mini Kit (Qiagen) was used to prepare genomic DNA for TCR sequencing. Samples were included in the analyses only if all quality control checks were passed.

This clonotype was obtained from a man over 45 with renal cell carcinoma. The sample was blood, taken from a patient whose treatment included radiotherapy and nephrectomy. This chain is built from TRBV7-5 and TRBJ2-5; the listed D gene, TRBD1, was not tested against the DNA. TRBV7-5 corresponds to a pseudogene. At the DNA level, the sequence is TGTGCCAGAAGCGTTCCGCCGGACAGGGGCCAAGAGACCCAGTACTTC. This gives the protein CARSVPPDRGQETQYF.